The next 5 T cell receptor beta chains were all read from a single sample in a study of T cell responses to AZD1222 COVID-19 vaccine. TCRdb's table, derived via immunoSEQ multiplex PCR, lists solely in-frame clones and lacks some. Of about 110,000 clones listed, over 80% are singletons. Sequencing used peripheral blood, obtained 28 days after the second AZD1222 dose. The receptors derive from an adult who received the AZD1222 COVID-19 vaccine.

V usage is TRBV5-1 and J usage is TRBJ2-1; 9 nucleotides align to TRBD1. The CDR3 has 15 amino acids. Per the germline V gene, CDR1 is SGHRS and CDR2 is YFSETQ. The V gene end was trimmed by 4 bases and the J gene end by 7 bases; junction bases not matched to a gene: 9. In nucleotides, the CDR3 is TGCGCCAGCAGCCAGGAAGGGACAGGGCCAAATGAGCAGTTCTTC. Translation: CASSQEGTGPNEQFF.

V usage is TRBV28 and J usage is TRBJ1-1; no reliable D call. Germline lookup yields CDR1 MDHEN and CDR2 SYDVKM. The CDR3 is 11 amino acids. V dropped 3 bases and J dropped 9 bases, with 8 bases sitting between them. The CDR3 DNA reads TGTGCCAGCAGTTTGGAGCCTCAAGCTTTCTTT. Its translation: CASSLEPQAFF. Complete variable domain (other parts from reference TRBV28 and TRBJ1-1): DVKVTQSSRYLVKRTGEKVFLECVQDMDHENMFWYRQDPGLGLRLIYFSYDVKMKEKGDIPEGYSVSREKKERFSLILESASTNQTSMYLCASSLEPQAFFGQGTRLTVV.

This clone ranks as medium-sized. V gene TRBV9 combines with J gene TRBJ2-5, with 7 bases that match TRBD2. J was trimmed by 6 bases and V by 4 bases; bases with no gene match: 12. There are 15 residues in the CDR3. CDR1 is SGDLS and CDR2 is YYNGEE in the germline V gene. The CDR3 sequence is CASSPSVGGYQTQYF. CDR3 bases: TGTGCCAGCAGCCCCTCGGTGGGGGGGTACCAGACCCAGTACTTC.

CDR3 nucleotides: TGTGCCAGCAGCCTCCGCCCCGGTGGTGGAAACACCATATATTTT. This codes for CASSLRPGGGNTIYF. The chain couples TRBV13 to TRBJ1-3; D unclear. V gave up 5 bases and J gave up 3 bases, with 14 bases separating them. Germline CDR1 PRHDT, CDR2 FYEKMQ (reference sequence). The CDR3 covers 15 residues.

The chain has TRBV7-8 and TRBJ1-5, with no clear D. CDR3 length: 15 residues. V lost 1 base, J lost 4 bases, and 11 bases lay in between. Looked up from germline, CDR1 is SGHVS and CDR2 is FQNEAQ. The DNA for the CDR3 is TGTGCCAGCAGCTTAGATCGGGCGGTAAATCAGCCCCAGCATTTT. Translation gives CASSLDRAVNQPQHF.